The 21 T cell receptor beta chains below come from one sample, sequenced in a study of cytomegalovirus exposure and HLA in healthy donors. PCR amplification relied on 60 Vbeta primers (plus 13 Jbeta primers). Assay: immunoSEQ multiplex PCR; the TCRdb copy retains only in-frame clones and omits some. In the table there are 200,000 or so clones, 75% to 80% of which are singletons. The specimen sequenced was PBMCs. These receptor sequences come from a woman younger than 45 in good health and CMV-seropositive.

There are a few counts of this clone. CDR3 nucleotides: TGTGCCAGCAGTGCAGGGTCCTACGAGCAGTACTTC. The encoded protein is CASSAGSYEQYF. V and J are TRBV6-5 and TRBJ2-7, with D maybe TRBD1 (5 bases). The CDR3 sequence is 12 residues long. V was trimmed by 5 bases and J by 1 base, leaving 6 bases between them. CDR1 is MNHEY, CDR2 SVGAGI, per germline.

This clone was picked up a small number of times. One end of the junction varies from germline; a read error may be responsible. This sequence joins TRBV7-9 and TRBJ2-7, with a tentative D call TRBD1 (5 bases). Germline CDR1 and CDR2: SEHNR and FQNEAQ (reference sequence). The CDR3 totals 13 residues. The CDR3 bases are TGTTCCAGCAGCTTAACGACAGTCGGAGAGCAGTACTTC. Translating gives CSSSLTTVGEQYF.

This chain connects TRBV6-6 to TRBJ1-1, with a weak D call TRBD1 (5 bases). The CDR3 is 13 amino acids. Between the trimmed V and J ends, which lost 6 bases and 2 bases, there was a span of 10 bases. Germline V gene lookup returns CDR1 MNHNY and CDR2 SVGAGI (reference sequence). The chain's CDR3 is CASSRDSNTEAFF. CDR3 DNA: TGTGCCAGCAGCCGAGACAGCAACACTGAAGCTTTCTTT.

This chain connects TRBV15 to TRBJ2-4; TRBD1 aligns across 9 bases. The germline gives CDR1 LNHNV, CDR2 YYDKDF (reference sequence). Trimming cost V 3 bases and J 8 bases; bases outside gene matches: 8. The CDR3 has 15 residues. The CDR3, as DNA: TGTGCCACCAGCAGGACAGGGGGTGGGTCGGACATTCAGTACTTC. Encoded protein: CATSRTGGGSDIQYF.

This chain links TRBV10-1 with TRBJ2-7; TRBD2 matches 10 bases. This CDR3 has 15 residues. Germline loops: CDR1 WNHNN, CDR2 SYGVQD (reference sequence). V lost 2 bases and J lost 3; bases outside the gene matches: 4. CDR3 in DNA: TGCGCCAGCAGTGAGGCACTAGCGGGGCTCTACGAGCAGTACTTC. This codes for CASSEALAGLYEQYF.

V is TRBV13 and J is TRBJ2-7; 9 nucleotides agree with TRBD1. The CDR3 is made up of 15 amino acids. Germline CDR1 is PRHDT and CDR2 is FYEKMQ (reference sequence). The J segment lost 1 base and the V segment lost 5 bases, leaving 6 bases of the junction unmatched. The chain's CDR3 is CASSLRGQGSYEQYF. Written as DNA, the CDR3 is TGTGCCAGCAGCCTCCGTGGACAGGGGTCCTACGAGCAGTACTTC. The full variable domain, its missing parts supplied by reference TRBV13 and TRBJ2-7, is AAGVIQSPRHLIKEKRETATLKCYPIPRHDTVYWYQQGPGQDPQFLISFYEKMQSDKGSIPDRFSAQQFSDYHSELNMSSLELGDSALYFCASSLRGQGSYEQYFGPGTRLTVT.

For the CDR3, the DNA is TGTGCCAGCCGCCGGGACAGGGTACCGCCCCAGCATTTT. It specifies CASRRDRVPPQHF. The V and J genes are TRBV6-1 and TRBJ1-5, with TRBD1 matching 9 bases. With 8 bases clipped from V and 9 bases from J, the junction kept 8 bases outside the gene matches. The CDR3 extends over 13 amino acids. Germline CDR1 is MNHNS and CDR2 is SASEGT.

This clone was recorded a few times. The CDR3 loop is CASSPGRDSGNTIYF. As DNA, the CDR3 is TGTGCCAGCAGTCCGGGCCGGGACTCAGGAAACACCATATATTTT. The chain has TRBV27 and TRBJ1-3, with D perhaps matching TRBD1 (5 bases). Deletions cut 5 bases from V and 4 bases from J, with 15 bases between. Per the germline V gene, CDR1 is MNHEY and CDR2 is SMNVEV (reference sequence). CDR3 size: 15 residues.

This clone was found a few times. This chain links TRBV6-6 with TRBJ1-1; D not resolved. The CDR3 runs to 13 residues. The germline CDR1 and CDR2 sequences are MNHNY and SVGAGI (reference sequence). Trimming removed 6 bases from V and 7 bases from J, with 15 bases in between. Written as DNA, the CDR3 is TGTGCCAGCAGCCATTTGGGAGCCAATGAAGCTTTCTTT. The encoded protein is CASSHLGANEAFF.

The rearrangement links TRBV7-8 to TRBJ2-5; 7 bases align to TRBD2. Germline-derived CDR1 and CDR2 are SGHVS and FQNEAQ. V was pared by 5 bases and J by 5 bases, with 5 bases of the junction left unmatched. This CDR3 has 13 amino acids. The CDR3 DNA sequence: TGTGCCAGCAGCGTGGGACTATCGGAGACCCAGTACTTC. Protein sequence: CASSVGLSETQYF.

The rearrangement links TRBV9 to TRBJ1-6; the match to TRBD1 covers 7 bases. V lost 4 bases and J lost 8; bases outside the gene matches: 9. This CDR3 contains 15 residues. CDR1 is SGDLS and CDR2 is YYNGEE in the germline V gene. DNA of the CDR3: TGTGCCAGCAGCCGGGACAGTAGTTTTGATTCACCCCTCCACTTT. Amino acid sequence: CASSRDSSFDSPLHF.

The gene calls are TRBV28 and TRBJ2-2, with TRBD2 matching over 7 bases. From germline, CDR1 is MDHEN and CDR2 SYDVKM. The CDR3 is made up of 16 amino acids. Losses at the gene ends were 4 bases for V and 4 bases for J; bases not matched to a gene: 9. The CDR3 bases are TGTGCCAGCAGTTCCACACTAGCGTTGATCACCGGGGAGCTGTTTTTT. It encodes CASSSTLALITGELFF.

This clone has ten or more counts. This rearrangement joins TRBV7-8 to TRBJ2-7; D perhaps matches TRBD2 (6 bases). The CDR3 has 15 residues. The ends were cut back, 4 bases at V and 6 bases at J, with 19 bases in the middle. Per germline, CDR1 SGHVS and CDR2 FQNEAQ. The CDR3 region has the DNA TGTGCCAGCAGCTCCTCGCGGGACGCGGTGCCCGAGCAGTACTTC. It translates to CASSSSRDAVPEQYF.

The gene calls are TRBV7-9 and TRBJ2-2; D call uncertain. Looked up from germline, CDR1 is SEHNR and CDR2 is FQNEAQ (reference sequence). V shed 11 bases and J shed 5 bases, with 6 bases lying between them. The CDR3 is 10 amino acids. The CDR3 sequence is CAPRTGELFF. The CDR3 DNA follows: TGTGCCCCTAGGACCGGGGAGCTGTTTTTT.

The chain combines TRBV5-1 with TRBJ1-1; TRBD1 matches 8 bases. There are 12 residues in the CDR3. Germline CDR1 is SGHRS and CDR2 is YFSETQ. Losses at the gene ends were 0 bases for V and 10 bases for J; bases not matched to a gene: 2. Here the CDR3 DNA reads TGCGCCAGCAGCTTGGAAGGACAGGGAGCTTTCTTT. Translation: CASSLEGQGAFF.

The chain joins TRBV7-9 to TRBJ2-1, with D perhaps matching TRBD2 (6 bases). CDR1 SEHNR and CDR2 FQNEAQ come from the germline V gene (reference sequence). V gave up 9 bases and J gave up 2 bases, with 14 bases separating them. The CDR3 sequence is 14 residues long. The CDR3 region is CASSGGAAYNEQFF. The CDR3 DNA reads TGTGCCAGTAGCGGTGGGGCAGCCTACAATGAGCAGTTCTTC.

V is TRBV9 and J is TRBJ1-2, with TRBD1 matching 8 bases. Germline lookup yields CDR1 SGDLS and CDR2 YYNGEE. Trimming took 4 bases from V and 4 from J; bases not matched to a gene: 9. The CDR3 is 15 residues long. Here the CDR3 reads CASSLTGQGPYGYTF. The CDR3 nucleotides are TGTGCCAGCAGCTTAACCGGACAGGGCCCCTATGGCTACACCTTC.

V is TRBV27 and J is TRBJ1-1; no clear D gene. The germline V gene has CDR1 MNHEY and CDR2 SMNVEV (reference sequence). The V gene lost 5 bases and the J gene lost 8 bases, with 12 bases spanning the gap. The CDR3 covers 12 residues. CDR3 sequence (DNA): TGTGCCAGCAGTGATAGCGGGGTGGAAGCTTTCTTT. Its translation: CASSDSGVEAFF.

The V call is TRBV4-1, the J call TRBJ2-5; TRBD2 agrees at 11 bases. V lost 4 bases to trimming and J lost 4 bases; unmatched junction nucleotides: 8. This CDR3 has 16 amino acids. The germline gives CDR1 MGHRA, CDR2 YSYEKL. For the CDR3, the DNA is TGCGCCAGCAGCCGGGATAGCGGGAGGGCCGGAGAGACCCAGTACTTC. Amino acids: CASSRDSGRAGETQYF.

The V and J genes are TRBV5-6 and TRBJ2-7; 8 bases are a match to TRBD1. V lost 4 bases to trimming and J lost 5 bases; unmatched junction nucleotides: 8. The CDR3 extends over 14 amino acids. The germline V gene encodes CDR1 SGHDT and CDR2 YYEEEE. CDR3 DNA sequence: TGTGCCAGCAGCCCTACAGGGGGTGGGCACGAGCAGTACTTC. Protein sequence: CASSPTGGGHEQYF.

This clone was counted a few times. The chain uses TRBV7-9 and TRBJ1-4; D is ambiguous. CDR3 length: 15 amino acids. The V gene lost 6 bases and the J gene lost 0 bases, with 11 bases spanning the gap. Germline CDR1 and CDR2: SEHNR and FQNEAQ (reference sequence). CDR3 sequence (DNA): TGTGCCAGCAGGCGACCGGAGGCAACTAATGAAAAACTGTTTTTT. Encoded protein: CASRRPEATNEKLFF. Full variable domain (outside the CDR3, taken from reference TRBV7-9 and TRBJ1-4): DTGVSQNPRHKITKRGQNVTFRCDPISEHNRLYWYRQTLGQGPEFLTYFQNEAQLEKSRLLSDRFSAERPKGSFSTLEIQRTEQGDSAMYLCASRRPEATNEKLFFGSGTQLSVL.